This entry is about one T cell receptor (beta chain). Trimming took 4 bases from V and 4 from J; bases not matched to a gene: 8. The CDR3 length is 16 residues. Germline V lookup: CDR1 SGHTA, CDR2 FQGNSA. The assay was immunoSEQ multiplex PCR, and TCRdb's table has in-frame clones only and misses some. The sample holds about 83,000 clones, about three quarters seen once. These data originate in a study of blood T cell repertoires in COVID-19. Study-wide background: T cells, B-cell-depleted T cells, or PBMCs provided the cDNA or gDNA that served as material.

This clonotype was obtained from a woman older than 75 with active or convalescent COVID-19. The sequencing sample was made of peripheral blood. The rearrangement uses TRBV7-2 and TRBJ2-1; 9 bases align to TRBD2. CDR3 nucleotides: TGTGCCAGCAGCTCGAAAGCGGGGGGTCTTTACAATGAGCAGTTCTTC. Amino acid sequence: CASSSKAGGLYNEQFF.